These 4 T cell receptor beta chains were all obtained from the same sample, sequenced in a study of T cell responses to AZD1222 COVID-19 vaccine. The table came from immunoSEQ multiplex PCR; TCRdb's copy has only in-frame clones and leaves some out. Of around 84,000 clones in the sample, about 82% are singletons; the top ten hold roughly 9.4%. Sequencing was performed on peripheral blood, taken on day 0 of AZD1222 vaccination. These receptors were collected from an adult in good health.

The chain uses TRBV28 and TRBJ2-7; TRBD2 matches 7 bases. Unmatched junction bases numbered 22, after V lost 5 bases and J lost 3 bases. The CDR3 contains 19 residues. The germline V gene encodes CDR1 MDHEN and CDR2 SYDVKM. Written as DNA, the CDR3 is TGTGCCAGCAGTCAAGACGGGGGACTAAGACCGCGGGTTGACTACGAGCAGTACTTC. Translating gives CASSQDGGLRPRVDYEQYF.

This chain links TRBV6-5 with TRBJ2-1; 9 bases match TRBD2. Losses at the gene ends were 5 bases for V and 8 bases for J; bases not matched to a gene: 7. The CDR3 loop spans 14 amino acids. Germline CDR1 is MNHEY and CDR2 is SVGAGI. The CDR3 protein is CASSQAGGLYEQFF. As DNA, the CDR3 is TGTGCCAGCAGTCAGGCGGGGGGGCTTTATGAGCAGTTCTTC.

The rearrangement links TRBV5-4 to TRBJ2-7; possibly TRBD1 for D (6 bases). Germline V CDR1 and CDR2: SGHNT, YYREEE (reference sequence). The V end lost 4 bases, the J end lost 2 bases, and 10 bases lay between the germline ends. The CDR3 extends over 13 amino acids. CDR3 sequence (DNA): TGTGCCAGCAGCCAGGGGCGGGCCTACGAGCAGTACTTC. This codes for CASSQGRAYEQYF.

The V gene is TRBV7-8, the J gene TRBJ2-3, with 14 bases fitting TRBD2. The V and J ends lost 4 bases and 4 bases, in that order; junction bases with no gene match: 4. Germline V lookup: CDR1 SGHVS, CDR2 FQNEAQ. CDR3 size: 16 residues. CDR3 loop: CASSSRLAGGSDTQYF. CDR3 bases: TGTGCCAGCAGCTCCCGACTAGCGGGAGGGTCAGATACGCAGTATTTT.